Below, 2 T cell receptor beta chains from the same sample are listed, as sequenced in a study of human T cells and chemical hapten exposure. Specified time point: patch test 3, about 24 weeks after DPC sensitization. The sample's treatment: therapeutic diphenylcyclopropenone sensitization with weekly scalp DPC. Each CDR3 protein is one row after TCRdb ran MiXCR on the RACE reads. The table lists approximately 160,000 distinct CDR3 sequences, roughly a quarter of them singletons, with around 2.3% in the top ten. The sequenced sample was whole blood, obtained in connection with sensitization to the hapten diphenylcyclopropenone (DPC). Source of these receptors: a young woman with alopecia areata. Some clones in this sample may be carry-over from other donors' samples.

V gene TRBV3-1 combines with J gene TRBJ2-3, with no clear D. CDR1 LGHDT and CDR2 YNNKEL come from the germline V gene (reference sequence). V lost 4 bases and J lost 2, with 13 bases in between. The CDR3 has 15 amino acids. This CDR3 is CASSLSALPTDTQYF. For the CDR3, the DNA is TGTGCCAGCAGCCTCTCTGCCCTTCCCACAGATACGCAGTATTTT.

The chain has TRBV5-1 and TRBJ2-2; 7 bases map to TRBD1. This CDR3 is 16 amino acids long. The J segment lost 4 bases and the V segment lost 0 bases, leaving 6 bases of the junction unmatched. Germline V gene data show CDR1 as SGHRS and CDR2 as YFSETQ. The DNA of the CDR3 is TGCGCCAGCAGCTTGGCCCTGACAGGGAGCACCGGGGAGCTGTTTTTT. Translated: CASSLALTGSTGELFF. The full variable domain, its missing parts supplied by reference TRBV5-1 and TRBJ2-2, is KAGVTQTPRYLIKTRGQQVTLSCSPISGHRSVSWYQQTPGQGLQFLFEYFSETQRNKGNFPGRFSGRQFSNSRSEMNVSTLELGDSALYLCASSLALTGSTGELFFGEGSRLTVL.